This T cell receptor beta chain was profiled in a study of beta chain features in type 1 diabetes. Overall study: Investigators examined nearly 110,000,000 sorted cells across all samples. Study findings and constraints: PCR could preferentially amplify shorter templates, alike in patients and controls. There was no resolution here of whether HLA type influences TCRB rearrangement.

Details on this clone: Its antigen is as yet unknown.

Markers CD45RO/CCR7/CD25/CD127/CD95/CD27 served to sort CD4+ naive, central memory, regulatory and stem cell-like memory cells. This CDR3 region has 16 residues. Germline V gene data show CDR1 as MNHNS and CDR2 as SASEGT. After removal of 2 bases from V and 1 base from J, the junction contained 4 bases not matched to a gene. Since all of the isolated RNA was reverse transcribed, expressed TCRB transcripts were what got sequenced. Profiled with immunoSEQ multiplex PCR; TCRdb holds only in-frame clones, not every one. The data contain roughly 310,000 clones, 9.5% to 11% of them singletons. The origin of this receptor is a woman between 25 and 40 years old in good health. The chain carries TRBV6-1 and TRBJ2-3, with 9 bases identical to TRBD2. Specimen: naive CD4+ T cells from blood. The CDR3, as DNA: TGTGCCAGCAGTGAACCTATAGCGGGAGGCACAGATACGCAGTATTTT. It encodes CASSEPIAGGTDTQYF.